One and the same sample provided the 20 T cell receptor beta chains below, sequenced in a study of blood T cell repertoires in COVID-19. Using immunoSEQ multiplex PCR, the repertoire was profiled, and TCRdb retains in-frame clones only, with some absent. The repertoire holds roughly 280,000 clones, with around nine tenths as singletons. The sequenced sample was peripheral blood. These receptors were taken from a man between 35 and 55 years old with active or convalescent COVID-19.

The chain links TRBV2 to TRBJ2-1, with 8 bases aligning to TRBD2. Unmatched junction bases numbered 9, after V lost 2 bases and J lost 9 bases. This CDR3 comprises 15 residues. Germline lookup yields CDR1 SNHLY and CDR2 FYNNEI. The CDR3 DNA sequence: TGTGCCAGCAGTGAAATTGGGACTAGGGTTAGTGAGCAGTTCTTC. It codes for CASSEIGTRVSEQFF.

The V call is TRBV9, the J call TRBJ2-7; 8 positions match TRBD1. With V trimmed by 0 bases and J by 4 bases, 6 bases remained unmatched. Germline V gives CDR1 SGDLS, CDR2 YYNGEE. There are 15 residues in the CDR3. The CDR3 DNA follows: TGTGCCAGCAGCGTAGCGACGACAGGGGCGTACGAGCAGTACTTC. It specifies CASSVATTGAYEQYF.

This clone appeared a single time. The chain links TRBV28 to TRBJ2-7, with D possibly matching TRBD2 (5 bases). The V gene's germline CDR1 is MDHEN and CDR2 SYDVKM. This CDR3 spans 14 amino acids. Trimming removed 3 bases at V and 2 bases at J, with 11 bases between. CDR3 residues: CASSLEALTYEQYF. In nucleotides, the CDR3 is TGTGCCAGCAGTTTGGAGGCCCTAACCTACGAGCAGTACTTC.

This sequence joins TRBV7-9 and TRBJ1-3; maybe TRBD1 (5 bases). CDR1 and CDR2 (germline): SEHNR, FQNEAQ (reference sequence). The CDR3 totals 15 residues. The germline V and J ends were trimmed by 0 bases and 2 bases, with 8 bases remaining between them. CDR3 coding DNA: TGTGCCAGCAGCTTAGCTGCAGGGCCTGGAAACACCATATATTTT. Translated: CASSLAAGPGNTIYF.

The chain links TRBV6-5 to TRBJ2-7; 12 bases agree with TRBD2. Germline values: CDR1 MNHEY, CDR2 SVGAGI. CDR3 length: 16 amino acids. Trimming took 4 bases from V and 8 from J; bases not matched to a gene: 12. The CDR3 is CASSSGLAGLWGKQYF. CDR3 nucleotide sequence: TGTGCCAGCAGTTCCGGACTAGCGGGACTTTGGGGGAAGCAGTACTTC.

The V gene is TRBV5-1, the J gene TRBJ2-6, with TRBD1 matching over 7 bases. The CDR3 consists of 16 residues. CDR1 is SGHRS, CDR2 YFSETQ, per germline. J gave up 2 bases and V 3 bases, and 5 bases lay outside the gene matches. CDR3 amino acids: CASSSAQGAGANVLTF. The CDR3 coding sequence is TGCGCCAGCAGCTCGGCGCAGGGGGCTGGGGCCAACGTCCTGACTTTC.

The chain links TRBV7-9 to TRBJ2-1; TRBD1 agrees at 8 bases. This CDR3 spans 17 amino acids. The junction had 14 bases not matched to a gene; V was cut back by 5 bases and J by 5 bases. Germline V gives CDR1 SEHNR, CDR2 FQNEAQ (reference sequence). DNA for the CDR3: TGTGCCAGCAGCCACCCCCAACGGACAGGGTGGGACAATGAGCAGTTCTTC. Its protein product is CASSHPQRTGWDNEQFF.

The V gene is TRBV7-7, the J gene TRBJ2-7, with TRBD2 as a possible D gene (5 bases). Trimming stripped 5 bases from V and 5 bases from J, with 19 bases between. CDR3 size: 15 residues. Per germline, CDR1 SSHAT and CDR2 FNYEAQ (reference sequence). CDR3 coding DNA: TGTGCCAGCAGCCCTAGCTCTACTGGGCTTGACGAGCAGTACTTC. Its translation: CASSPSSTGLDEQYF.

This clone was found once. The rearrangement links TRBV4-1 to TRBJ2-3, with D unresolved. Trimming shortened V by 0 bases and J by 4 bases, and 11 bases separated the two germline ends. The CDR3 length is 15 residues. Germline loops: CDR1 MGHRA, CDR2 YSYEKL. The CDR3 nucleotides are TGCGCCAGCAGCCAAGATAGGAGCCGTGCAGATACGCAGTATTTT. Its translation is CASSQDRSRADTQYF.

This chain joins TRBV7-9 and TRBJ1-1, with a weak D call TRBD1 (5 bases). Trimming took 4 bases from V and 0 from J, leaving 9 bases between them. Germline CDR1 SEHNR, CDR2 FQNEAQ (reference sequence). The CDR3 runs 14 residues. The DNA for the CDR3 is TGTGCCAGCAGCTATGACAGCATGAACACTGAAGCTTTCTTT. Translated, it gives CASSYDSMNTEAFF.

This chain connects TRBV10-1 to TRBJ2-1; 10 nucleotides line up with TRBD2. The CDR3 is 14 amino acids. V gave up 6 bases and J gave up 7 bases; unmatched junction bases: 6. Germline values: CDR1 WNHNN, CDR2 SYGVQD (reference sequence). The CDR3 DNA sequence: TGCGCCAGCAGCCCGGGACTAGCGAATAATGAGCAGTTCTTC. The encoded protein is CASSPGLANNEQFF.

In its sample, this clone was seen once. V gene TRBV6-1 combines with J gene TRBJ1-6; 11 nucleotides align to TRBD1. The CDR3 length is 16 residues. With V trimmed by 1 base and J by 9 bases, 5 bases remained unmatched. CDR1 is MNHNS, CDR2 SASEGT, per germline. CDR3 coding DNA: TGTGCCAGCAGTGAAGGGACAGGGGGCGCGGGTTCACCCCTCCACTTT. Translation gives CASSEGTGGAGSPLHF.

The chain uses TRBV3-1 (or the pseudogene TRBV3-2) and TRBJ2-1; 9 nucleotides agree with TRBD2. The CDR3 runs 16 residues. The V segment lost 3 bases and the J segment 8 bases; nucleotides outside the gene matches: 11. Germline V CDR1 and CDR2: LGHDT, YNNKEL (reference sequence). The CDR3 DNA follows: TGTGCCAGCAGCCATCCACTAGCGGGCGCTTGGGATGAGCAGTTCTTC. This gives the protein CASSHPLAGAWDEQFF.

Only one count was recorded for this clone. V and J are TRBV6-5 and TRBJ1-3; possible D gene TRBD1, 5 bases. The CDR3 has 15 residues. Deletions cut 6 bases from V and 3 bases from J, with 15 bases between. CDR1 and CDR2 (germline): MNHEY, SVGAGI. The DNA of the CDR3 is TGTGCCAGCAGCCCCCAGGGCGTTCGTGGAAACACCATATATTTT. It yields the protein CASSPQGVRGNTIYF.

V gene TRBV9 combines with J gene TRBJ1-5; 10 positions match TRBD1. CDR1 is SGDLS and CDR2 is YYNGEE in the germline V gene. J was trimmed by 2 bases and V by 3 bases; bases with no gene match: 2. The CDR3 has 15 amino acids. DNA for the CDR3: TGTGCCAGCAGCGCAGGACAGGGGGGCAATCAGCCCCAGCATTTT. Encoded protein: CASSAGQGGNQPQHF.

This clone was observed a few times. J is TRBJ1-6 and V is TRBV7-9; maybe TRBD1 (6 bases). Germline-derived CDR1 and CDR2 are SEHNR and FQNEAQ (reference sequence). This CDR3 is built from 16 residues. V shed 1 base and J shed 1 base, with 8 bases lying between them. CDR3 in DNA: TGTGCCAGCAGCTTAGGGGGGCAGTCCTATAATTCACCCCTCCACTTT. Amino acid sequence: CASSLGGQSYNSPLHF.

The chain recombines TRBV6-5 with TRBJ1-5; possibly TRBD1 for D (5 bases). The CDR3 runs to 15 residues. Trimming pared 7 bases from V and 0 bases from J, leaving 13 bases between. CDR1 MNHEY and CDR2 SVGAGI come from the germline V gene. The CDR3 protein is CASNPGGGSNQPQHF. The CDR3 DNA reads TGTGCCAGCAACCCCGGGGGGGGTAGCAATCAGCCCCAGCATTTT.

This rearrangement joins TRBV30 to TRBJ1-4, with a possible D match to TRBD1 (5 bases). Trimming left V 5 bases short and J 5 bases short, with 15 bases between. Germline CDR1 GTSNPN, CDR2 SVGIG (reference sequence). The CDR3 consists of 14 residues. The CDR3 loop reads CAWAPGLENEKLFF. CDR3 sequence (DNA): TGTGCCTGGGCGCCGGGACTGGAAAATGAAAAACTGTTTTTT.

The V call is TRBV27, the J call TRBJ2-3, with 8 nucleotides matching TRBD2. The germline V gene has CDR1 MNHEY and CDR2 SMNVEV (reference sequence). This CDR3 spans 16 amino acids. V lost 5 bases to trimming and J lost 3 bases; unmatched junction nucleotides: 10. In nucleotides, the CDR3 is TGTGCCAGCAGTAAAAGAGCGGGGGTAGTGACAGATACGCAGTATTTT. It codes for CASSKRAGVVTDTQYF.

This clone was seen once. The chain recombines TRBV2 with TRBJ1-2; TRBD1 matches at 9 bases. Germline-derived CDR1 and CDR2 are SNHLY and FYNNEI. V was pared by 5 bases and J by 4 bases, with 8 bases of the junction left unmatched. This CDR3 is 15 amino acids long. As DNA, the CDR3 is TGTGCCAGCAGTTCCCCGGACAGGGGAGGCTATGGCTACACCTTC. This codes for CASSSPDRGGYGYTF.